These 6 T cell receptor beta chains originate from one sample sequenced in a study of blood T cell repertoires in COVID-19. TCRdb's table, derived via immunoSEQ multiplex PCR, lists solely in-frame clones and lacks some. The sample comprises fewer than 250,000 clones, more than 70% of which are singletons, and roughly 8.4% rests with the top ten. The specimen sequenced was PBMCs or T cells enriched from blood (not recorded which). The receptor source for this set is a woman aged 18-29 years who had recovered from COVID-19.

Here the CDR3 DNA reads TGCAGCGGGAGAAGGACAGGGGCGGAAGCTTTCTTT. This codes for CSGRRTGAEAFF. This chain connects TRBV29-1 to TRBJ1-1; 9 nucleotides agree with TRBD1. The junction had 8 bases not matched to a gene; V was cut back by 7 bases and J by 8 bases. CDR3 length: 12 residues. The germline gives CDR1 SQVTM, CDR2 ANQGSEA.

This clone was observed once. This chain connects TRBV28 to TRBJ1-2, with 7 nucleotides matching TRBD1. The V gene end was trimmed by 1 base and the J gene end by 8 bases; junction bases not matched to a gene: 16. The CDR3 has 17 amino acids. Germline CDR1 reads MDHEN; CDR2 reads SYDVKM. The CDR3 sequence is CASSLLFATGPSWGYTF. Written as DNA, the CDR3 is TGTGCCAGCAGTTTATTGTTCGCGACAGGGCCATCTTGGGGCTACACCTTC.

The table lists this clone with a few counts. This chain joins TRBV9 and TRBJ1-2, with 9 bases fitting TRBD1. Germline V lookup: CDR1 SGDLS, CDR2 YYNGEE. The CDR3 covers 17 residues. The V segment lost 0 bases and the J segment 0 bases; nucleotides outside the gene matches: 6. CDR3 sequence: CASSVARDREPNYGYTF. CDR3 DNA: TGTGCCAGCAGCGTAGCAAGGGACAGGGAACCTAACTATGGCTACACCTTC.

V and J are TRBV7-9 and TRBJ1-2, with a weak D call TRBD1 (5 bases). This CDR3 has 14 amino acids. The germline V gene encodes CDR1 SEHNR and CDR2 FQNEAQ (reference sequence). The V gene lost 8 bases and the J gene lost 3 bases, with 16 bases spanning the gap. Here the CDR3 DNA reads TGTGCCAGCCTAGACCGGGACTACGACTATGGCTACACCTTC. Residues: CASLDRDYDYGYTF.

J is TRBJ2-1 and V is TRBV9, with a weak D call TRBD2 (6 bases). The germline V and J ends were trimmed by 0 bases and 9 bases, with 10 bases remaining between them. CDR1 is SGDLS, CDR2 YYNGEE, per germline. This CDR3 is built from 13 residues. Written as DNA, the CDR3 is TGTGCCAGCAGCGTAGCGGGGGAGGTTGAGCAGTTCTTC. Protein product: CASSVAGEVEQFF. The variable domain in full, with the rest retrieved from reference TRBV9 and TRBJ2-1, is DSGVTQTPKHLITATGQRVTLRCSPRSGDLSVYWYQQSLDQGLQFLIQYYNGEERAKGNILERFSAQQFPDLHSELNLSSLELGDSALYFCASSVAGEVEQFFGPGTRLTVL.

The V call is TRBV18, the J call TRBJ1-6; 11 bases line up with TRBD1. Germline V gene sequence: CDR1 KGHSH, CDR2 LQKENI. The length of the CDR3 is 15 residues. The V and J ends lost 8 bases and 5 bases, in that order; junction bases with no gene match: 5. CDR3 sequence (DNA): TGTGCCAGCACAAGGGGACAGGGGGATAATTCACCCCTCCACTTT. Translation gives CASTRGQGDNSPLHF.